A selection of T cell receptor beta chains follows, all from one sample in a study of neurological immune-mediated disorders. TCRdb re-analysed the 5' RACE reads in MiXCR, keeping a single row per CDR3 protein. This repertoire shows around 97,000 distinct CDR3 sequences, 10% to 14% found once; its top ten account for around 3.1%. Sequencing input: PBMCs. These receptors were obtained from a female donor with HTLV-1-associated myelopathy (HAM/TSP). Each CDR3 is given with its conserved first and last residue. Each record gives: J gene, clone size, V gene, D gene, CDR3 DNA, CDR3 protein. D genes are given only for firm matches. Size is omitted from some rows. Given values are once, few, many or a class for expanded clones.

j_gene: TRBJ1-2
abundance: many
v_gene: TRBV27
d_gene: .
CDR3nt: TGTGCCAGCAGTCTCCGGACTTCAGGGATCGCAGTGGGTGGCTACACCTTC
CDR3aa: CASSLRTSGIAVGGYTF

j_gene: TRBJ2-3
abundance: many
v_gene: TRBV7-2
d_gene: TRBD1
CDR3nt: TGTGCCAGCAGCTTAGCAAGAGGGGGCAGCACAGATACGCAGTATTTT
CDR3aa: CASSLARGGSTDTQYF

j_gene: TRBJ2-5
abundance: many
v_gene: TRBV6-5
d_gene: .
CDR3nt: TGTGCCAGCAGTTATCTGGGGAAGACCCAGTACTTC
CDR3aa: CASSYLGKTQYF

j_gene: TRBJ2-6
abundance: many
v_gene: TRBV6-5
d_gene: TRBD1
CDR3nt: TGTGCCAGCAGTTCCGGGACAGGAAACTCTGGGGCCAACGTCCTGACTTTC
CDR3aa: CASSSGTGNSGANVLTF

j_gene: TRBJ2-7
abundance: .
v_gene: TRBV28
d_gene: .
CDR3nt: TGTGCCAGCTTAAACACCGAGAGCTCCTACGAGCAGTACTTC
CDR3aa: CASLNTESSYEQYF

j_gene: TRBJ2-7
abundance: many
v_gene: TRBV5-1
d_gene: TRBD2
CDR3nt: TGCGCCAGCAGCTTGCCTAGCGGCCCCTACGAGCAGTACTTC
CDR3aa: CASSLPSGPYEQYF

j_gene: TRBJ2-7
abundance: many
v_gene: TRBV10-3
d_gene: .
CDR3nt: TGTGCCATCTCTGAAAGGGACTACGAGCAGTACTTC
CDR3aa: CAISERDYEQYF

j_gene: TRBJ2-6
abundance: many
v_gene: TRBV4-1
d_gene: TRBD2
CDR3nt: TGCGCCAGCAGCCAAGACGTGGCGGGGGGGGCGAGATTTGGGGCCAACGTCCTGACTTTC
CDR3aa: CASSQDVAGGARFGANVLTF

j_gene: TRBJ2-7
abundance: many
v_gene: TRBV25-1
d_gene: TRBD1
CDR3nt: TGTGCCAGCAGTCTACCGGGACAGTTCTACGAGCAGTACTTC
CDR3aa: CASSLPGQFYEQYF

j_gene: TRBJ1-5
abundance: many
v_gene: TRBV12-3/TRBV12-4
d_gene: TRBD1
CDR3nt: TGTGCCAGCAGTTTAAGGGGACAGGGGAAGAATCAGCCCCAGCATTTT
CDR3aa: CASSLRGQGKNQPQHF

j_gene: TRBJ2-1
abundance: many
v_gene: TRBV20-1
d_gene: .
CDR3nt: TGCAGTGCTATAGGAACCGCCTACAATGAGCAGTTCTTC
CDR3aa: CSAIGTAYNEQFF

j_gene: TRBJ2-7
abundance: many
v_gene: TRBV10-3
d_gene: .
CDR3nt: TGTGCCATCAGTGCTCCTGGAGTAACTACCTACGAGCAGTACTTC
CDR3aa: CAISAPGVTTYEQYF

j_gene: TRBJ2-7
abundance: few
v_gene: TRBV5-6
d_gene: .
CDR3nt: TGTGCCAGCAGCTTTGGTAGGAATTCCTACGAGCAGTACTTC
CDR3aa: CASSFGRNSYEQYF

j_gene: TRBJ2-3
abundance: many
v_gene: TRBV15
d_gene: TRBD2
CDR3nt: TGTGCTACCAGCTCGACTAGCGGGGGGGAGTCAGATACGCAGTATTTT
CDR3aa: CATSSTSGGESDTQYF

j_gene: TRBJ2-7
abundance: many
v_gene: TRBV4-1
d_gene: .
CDR3nt: TGCGCCAGCAGCCAAGCTCTGGGCCCCTCCTACGAGCAGTACTTC
CDR3aa: CASSQALGPSYEQYF

j_gene: TRBJ2-6
abundance: many
v_gene: TRBV6-6
d_gene: .
CDR3nt: TGTGCCAGCAGTTACCGCCACGGGGCTGGGGCCAACGTCCTGACTTTC
CDR3aa: CASSYRHGAGANVLTF

j_gene: TRBJ2-2
abundance: .
v_gene: TRBV6-1
d_gene: TRBD1
CDR3nt: TGTGCCAGCAGAAGGGTGTTTAGGGGGCCCACCGGGGAGCTGTTTTTT
CDR3aa: CASRRVFRGPTGELFF

j_gene: TRBJ2-7
abundance: many
v_gene: TRBV7-9
d_gene: TRBD2
CDR3nt: TGTGCCAGCAGTCAAGGGAGGGCCTACGAGCAGTACTTC
CDR3aa: CASSQGRAYEQYF

j_gene: TRBJ2-2
abundance: many
v_gene: TRBV10-3
d_gene: .
CDR3nt: TGTGCCACCGGGGACACGCCGAACACCGGGGAGCTGTTTTTT
CDR3aa: CATGDTPNTGELFF

j_gene: TRBJ1-5
abundance: many
v_gene: TRBV7-8
d_gene: .
CDR3nt: TGTGCCAGCAGCGGAGGGGGATCGAACAATCAGCCCCAGCATTTT
CDR3aa: CASSGGGSNNQPQHF

j_gene: TRBJ2-5
abundance: many
v_gene: TRBV5-1
d_gene: .
CDR3nt: TGCGCCAGCAGCGGGGACGGACAAGAGACCCAGTACTTC
CDR3aa: CASSGDGQETQYF

j_gene: TRBJ1-2
abundance: many
v_gene: TRBV3-1
d_gene: .
CDR3nt: TGTGCCAGCAGCGCAAATCCCCCCCCGTCCAACTATGGCTACACCTTC
CDR3aa: CASSANPPPSNYGYTF

j_gene: TRBJ1-2
abundance: .
v_gene: TRBV4-1
d_gene: .
CDR3nt: TGCGCCAGCAGCCAAGGATCGGGGGGCGGGTTTGGCTACACCTTC
CDR3aa: CASSQGSGGGFGYTF

j_gene: TRBJ2-7
abundance: .
v_gene: TRBV6-5
d_gene: TRBD2
CDR3nt: TGTGCCAGCAGCCCTACTAGCGGTGTAACCTACGAGCAGTACTTC
CDR3aa: CASSPTSGVTYEQYF

j_gene: TRBJ2-1
abundance: many
v_gene: TRBV7-2
d_gene: TRBD2
CDR3nt: TGTGCCAGCAGCCAAGCGGGGGGGTCGAATGAGCAGTTCTTC
CDR3aa: CASSQAGGSNEQFF

j_gene: TRBJ2-7
abundance: many
v_gene: TRBV7-2
d_gene: .
CDR3nt: TGTGCCAGCAGCGGACGGGGGTACTACGAGCAGTACTTC
CDR3aa: CASSGRGYYEQYF

j_gene: TRBJ2-5
abundance: many
v_gene: TRBV12-3/TRBV12-4
d_gene: .
CDR3nt: TGTGCCAGCAGTTCACAGGGTGGCGAGACCCAGTACTTC
CDR3aa: CASSSQGGETQYF

j_gene: TRBJ1-2
abundance: .
v_gene: TRBV5-5
d_gene: .
CDR3nt: TGTGCCAGCAGCCTGCCGGGATCCGAGGGCTACACCTTC
CDR3aa: CASSLPGSEGYTF

j_gene: TRBJ1-2
abundance: few
v_gene: TRBV6-5
d_gene: .
CDR3nt: TGTGCCAGCAGCATGGGGGGGAATGGCTACACCTTC
CDR3aa: CASSMGGNGYTF

j_gene: TRBJ1-4
abundance: many
v_gene: TRBV6-6
d_gene: TRBD1
CDR3nt: TGTGCCAGCAGTTGGACAGGGAAGGATGAAAAACTGTTTTTT
CDR3aa: CASSWTGKDEKLFF

j_gene: TRBJ2-2
abundance: many
v_gene: TRBV5-1
d_gene: TRBD2
CDR3nt: TGCGCCAGCAGCTTCGGGACTAGCGGAAACACCGGGGAGCTGTTTTTT
CDR3aa: CASSFGTSGNTGELFF

j_gene: TRBJ1-4
abundance: .
v_gene: TRBV6-1
d_gene: .
CDR3nt: TGTTTCAGCAGTCTATGGGACGGCCCGAATGAAAAACTGTTTTTT
CDR3aa: CFSSLWDGPNEKLFF

j_gene: TRBJ2-5
abundance: few
v_gene: TRBV3-1
d_gene: .
CDR3nt: TGTGCCAGCAGCCAAGATTCGGAAGGGATACAAGAGACCCAGTACTTC
CDR3aa: CASSQDSEGIQETQYF

j_gene: TRBJ2-3
abundance: .
v_gene: TRBV5-1
d_gene: TRBD2
CDR3nt: TGCGCCAGCATGACTAGCGGCGATAACACAGATACGCAGTATTTT
CDR3aa: CASMTSGDNTDTQYF

j_gene: TRBJ2-3
abundance: many
v_gene: TRBV12-3/TRBV12-4
d_gene: .
CDR3nt: TGTGCCAGCAGGTCGCGGGATACGCAGTATTTT
CDR3aa: CASRSRDTQYF

j_gene: TRBJ2-7
abundance: .
v_gene: TRBV5-6
d_gene: TRBD2
CDR3nt: TGTGCCAGCAGCCCACTCGGGAGGTTTTTGGAGCAGTACTTC
CDR3aa: CASSPLGRFLEQYF

j_gene: TRBJ1-2
abundance: many
v_gene: TRBV12-3/TRBV12-4
d_gene: .
CDR3nt: TGTGCCAGCAGTTCGGCGGGTCGTGGCTACACCTTC
CDR3aa: CASSSAGRGYTF

j_gene: TRBJ1-5
abundance: many
v_gene: TRBV9
d_gene: .
CDR3nt: TGTGCCAGCAGCGCTGACGATAGCAATCAGCCCCAGCATTTT
CDR3aa: CASSADDSNQPQHF

j_gene: TRBJ2-3
abundance: many
v_gene: TRBV27
d_gene: .
CDR3nt: TGTGCCAGCAGTTTATCCGTTGGTAGCACAGATACGCAGTATTTT
CDR3aa: CASSLSVGSTDTQYF

j_gene: TRBJ2-2
abundance: many
v_gene: TRBV20-1
d_gene: .
CDR3nt: TGCAGTGCTAGAGGAGTGGGTTTAACCGGGGAGCTGTTTTTT
CDR3aa: CSARGVGLTGELFF

j_gene: TRBJ1-6
abundance: few
v_gene: TRBV20-1
d_gene: TRBD1
CDR3nt: TGCAGTGGACCCTTGACAGGGCTATCCTATTCACCCCTCCACTTT
CDR3aa: CSGPLTGLSYSPLHF

j_gene: TRBJ1-1
abundance: many
v_gene: TRBV10-3
d_gene: .
CDR3nt: TGTGCCATCAGTGAGTCGGGGGTACAGAAACAAGCTTTCTTT
CDR3aa: CAISESGVQKQAFF

j_gene: TRBJ2-3
abundance: many
v_gene: TRBV28
d_gene: TRBD1
CDR3nt: TGTGCCAGCAGCCCGGGGGACAGGGGCACAGATACGCAGTATTTT
CDR3aa: CASSPGDRGTDTQYF

j_gene: TRBJ2-7
abundance: few
v_gene: TRBV24-1
d_gene: TRBD1
CDR3nt: TGTGCCACCAGTGATCCCGGGACAGGCTCCTACGAGCAGTACTTC
CDR3aa: CATSDPGTGSYEQYF

j_gene: TRBJ2-1
abundance: many
v_gene: TRBV5-1
d_gene: .
CDR3nt: TGCGCCAGCAGCTTGGTGACAGGAGTCGGAATAGATGAGCAGTTCTTC
CDR3aa: CASSLVTGVGIDEQFF

j_gene: TRBJ2-3
abundance: many
v_gene: TRBV5-1
d_gene: .
CDR3nt: TGCGCCAGCAGCCCTCAGGGATACGGCACAGATACGCAGTATTTT
CDR3aa: CASSPQGYGTDTQYF

j_gene: TRBJ1-1
abundance: .
v_gene: TRBV29-1
d_gene: TRBD1
CDR3nt: TGCAGCACCCGACGGGACAGGACGCGAATAGCAACTGAAGCTTTCTTT
CDR3aa: CSTRRDRTRIATEAFF

j_gene: TRBJ2-5
abundance: few
v_gene: TRBV20-1
d_gene: TRBD2
CDR3nt: TGCAGTGCTAGCGGACTAGCGGGGTATCGACAAGAGACCCAGTACTTC
CDR3aa: CSASGLAGYRQETQYF

j_gene: TRBJ1-4
abundance: many
v_gene: TRBV13
d_gene: .
CDR3nt: TGTGCCAGCAGCCCCCGCAAGACCGGGAATGAAAAACTGTTTTTT
CDR3aa: CASSPRKTGNEKLFF

j_gene: TRBJ2-2
abundance: few
v_gene: TRBV3-1
d_gene: .
CDR3nt: TGTGCCAGCAGCCATACTCGACACGCAGGGACCGGGGAGCTGTTTTTT
CDR3aa: CASSHTRHAGTGELFF

j_gene: TRBJ2-1
abundance: .
v_gene: TRBV5-1
d_gene: TRBD2
CDR3nt: TGCGCCAGTAGAGGGCTAGCGGGGGCCGGCTACAATGAGCAGTTCTTC
CDR3aa: CASRGLAGAGYNEQFF

j_gene: TRBJ2-3
abundance: many
v_gene: TRBV19
d_gene: TRBD1
CDR3nt: TGTGCCAGTAAAACAGGGGGCGATCAAGATACGCAGTATTTT
CDR3aa: CASKTGGDQDTQYF

j_gene: TRBJ2-7
abundance: many
v_gene: TRBV5-1
d_gene: TRBD1
CDR3nt: TGCGCCAGCAACTCAGGGGACAGGCCCCACGAGCAGTACTTC
CDR3aa: CASNSGDRPHEQYF

j_gene: TRBJ1-5
abundance: many
v_gene: TRBV5-1
d_gene: TRBD1
CDR3nt: TGCGCCAGCAGCTTGGGGGACAGTTATAATCAGCCCCAGCATTTT
CDR3aa: CASSLGDSYNQPQHF